The T cell receptor (beta chain) described here comes from a study of blood T cell repertoires in COVID-19. Study at large: From the United States, Italy and Spain came samples of acute and convalescent COVID-19. T cells, B-cell-depleted T cells, or PBMCs provided the cDNA or gDNA that served as material.

The authors' processing: Researchers report that nucleated cell counts were estimated from reference gene primer amplification. The table came from immunoSEQ multiplex PCR; TCRdb's copy has only in-frame clones and leaves some out. Clonal size and the V and J genes are those of that table, whereas D and trimming came from the DNA. The sample consists of about 140,000 clones, 81% of them appearing once. V dropped 7 bases and J dropped 3; count of bases not matched to a gene: 8. The CDR3 covers 15 residues. Germline loops: CDR1 SGHAT, CDR2 FQNNGV. The genes are TRBV11-2 and TRBJ2-7; 11 bases fit TRBD2. This clonotype was obtained from a human donor in a cohort sampled during active COVID-19. Sequenced sample: peripheral blood. DNA for the CDR3: TGTGCCAGCACCGTCGCTAGCGGGAGGAACTACGAGCAGTACTTC. It codes for CASTVASGRNYEQYF. The entire variable domain, with the rest obtained from reference TRBV11-2 and TRBJ2-7, is as follows: EAGVAQSPRYKIIEKRQSVAFWCNPISGHATLYWYQQILGQGPKLLIQFQNNGVVDDSQLPKDRFSAERLKGVDSTLKIQPAKLEDSAVYLCASTVASGRNYEQYFGPGTRLTVT.